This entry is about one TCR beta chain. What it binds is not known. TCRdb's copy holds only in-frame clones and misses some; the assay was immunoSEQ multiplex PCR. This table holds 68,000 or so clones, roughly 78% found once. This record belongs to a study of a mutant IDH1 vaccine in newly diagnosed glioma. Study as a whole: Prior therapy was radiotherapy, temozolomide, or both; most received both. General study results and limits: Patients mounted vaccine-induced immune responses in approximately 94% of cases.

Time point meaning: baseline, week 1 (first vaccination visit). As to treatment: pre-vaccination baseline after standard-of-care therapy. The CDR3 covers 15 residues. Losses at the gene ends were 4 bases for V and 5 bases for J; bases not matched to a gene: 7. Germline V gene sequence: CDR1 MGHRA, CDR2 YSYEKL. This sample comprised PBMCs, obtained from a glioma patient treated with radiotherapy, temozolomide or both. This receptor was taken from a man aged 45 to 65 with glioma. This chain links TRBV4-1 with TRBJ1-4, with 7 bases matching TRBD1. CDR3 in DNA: TGCGCCAGCAGCCCTCAAGACAGGGCAAATGAAAAACTGTTTTTT. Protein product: CASSPQDRANEKLFF.